This TCR beta chain was identified during a study of technical replicates of blood from a handful of donors. Deletions cut 4 bases from V and 7 bases from J, with 21 bases between. The CDR3 contains 17 residues. Per germline, CDR1 SGHRS and CDR2 YFSETQ. The protocol was immunoSEQ multiplex PCR, while the TCRdb copy is restricted to in-frame clones and leaves out a portion. Found here are approximately 50,000 clones, 86% of them singletons; the top ten hold less than 6.5%. The V and J genes are TRBV5-1 and TRBJ1-6, with D perhaps TRBD1 (6 bases). The sequence came from a human donor in good health. Some clones in this sample may be carry-over from other donors' samples. Sequencing was performed on PBMCs. The CDR3 nucleotides read TGCGCCAGCAGCGGAGATTCAGGGGAGCCGGGAAATTCACCCCTCCACTTT. Encoded protein: CASSGDSGEPGNSPLHF. Full variable domain (missing parts from reference TRBV5-1 and TRBJ1-6): KAGVTQTPRYLIKTRGQQVTLSCSPISGHRSVSWYQQTPGQGLQFLFEYFSETQRNKGNFPGRFSGRQFSNSRSEMNVSTLELGDSALYLCASSGDSGEPGNSPLHFGNGTRLTVT.